The subject of this entry is one T cell receptor (beta chain). Time point noted: pretreatment peripheral blood. These data belong to a study of PD-L1 blockade in urothelial cancer. On the study more broadly: The number of prior chemotherapy regimens per patient was 0 to 3.

The CDR3 runs to 15 residues. The germline CDR1 and CDR2 sequences are MNHNS and SASEGT. Deletions cut 1 base from V and 3 bases from J, with 12 bases between. The templates were synthetic TCR analogs, and they were spiked into each PCR. Method: immunoSEQ multiplex PCR; TCRdb's copy keeps in-frame clones and lacks some. Among about 85,000 clones listed, around 85% were seen once. This clonotype originated in a man between 60 and 75 years old with urothelial cancer. This specimen was PBMCs, taken around atezolizumab (anti-PD-L1) treatment. J is TRBJ1-2 and V is TRBV6-1, with D unclear. This CDR3 is CASSEGRAPYYGYTF. The CDR3 DNA follows: TGTGCCAGCAGTGAAGGGCGGGCCCCTTACTATGGCTACACCTTC.